This T cell receptor (beta chain) was profiled in a study of CD8 T cells in Susac syndrome. Study at large: Sequenced Susac syndrome patients included roughly six with clinically active disease and under 10 in remission.

The germline V gene has CDR1 MDHEN and CDR2 SYDVKM. V shed 6 bases and J 12 bases; nucleotides not matched to a gene: 14. The CDR3 contains 15 residues. The authors reverse transcribed about 0.45 to 1 ug RNA with random hexamers. Across 54 Vbeta and 13 Jbeta, TCR beta CDR3 was amplified with immunoSEQ multiplex PCR. Each CDR3 protein is one row after TCRdb ran MiXCR on the immunoSEQ multiplex PCR reads. The sample lists around 200,000 distinct CDR3 sequences, around 94% seen once, with 0.099% in the top ten. The TCR sequence derives from a human donor with Susac syndrome. The source material was CD4+ T cells from PBMCs. The genes are TRBV28 and TRBJ2-1; 10 nucleotides line up with TRBD2. CDR3 DNA sequence: TGTGCCAGCAGCCCTAGCGGGAGCCGGCAATGGGGGCAGTTCTTC. Translated, it gives CASSPSGSRQWGQFF.